This T cell receptor (beta chain) was recovered during a study of blood T cell repertoires in COVID-19. Method: immunoSEQ multiplex PCR; TCRdb's copy keeps in-frame clones and lacks some. The sample yields 95,000 to 100,000 clones, about nine tenths seen once. The V end was cut by 0 bases, the J end by 6 bases, with 8 bases between. There are 14 residues in the CDR3. Germline assignment: CDR1 LNHNV and CDR2 YYDKDF (reference sequence). The V call is TRBV15, the J call TRBJ2-2; TRBD1 might be the D (5 bases). Input material: peripheral blood. The TCR sequence derives from a man in his fifties or sixties with acute or convalescent COVID-19. The CDR3 spells CATSRDKGSGELFF. The CDR3 DNA is TGTGCCACCAGCAGAGATAAGGGGTCCGGGGAGCTGTTTTTT.